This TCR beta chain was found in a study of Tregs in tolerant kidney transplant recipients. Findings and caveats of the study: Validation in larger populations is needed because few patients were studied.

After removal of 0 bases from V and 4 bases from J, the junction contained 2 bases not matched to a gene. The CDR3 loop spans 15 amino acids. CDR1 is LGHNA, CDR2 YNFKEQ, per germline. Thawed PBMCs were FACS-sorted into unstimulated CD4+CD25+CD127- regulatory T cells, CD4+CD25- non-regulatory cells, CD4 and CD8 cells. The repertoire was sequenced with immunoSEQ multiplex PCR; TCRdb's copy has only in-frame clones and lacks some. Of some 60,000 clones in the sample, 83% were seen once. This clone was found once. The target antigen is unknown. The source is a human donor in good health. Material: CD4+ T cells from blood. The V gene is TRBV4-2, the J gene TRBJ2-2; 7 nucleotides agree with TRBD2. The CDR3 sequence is CASSQELASTGELFF. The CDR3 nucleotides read TGTGCCAGCAGCCAAGAACTAGCGAGCACCGGGGAGCTGTTTTTT.